This TCR beta chain was recorded in a study of a mutant IDH1 vaccine in newly diagnosed glioma. For the study at large: The treated group averaged around 40 years old and was roughly 60% male, around 38% female.

Study findings and constraints: Altogether, roughly 93% of patients exhibited vaccine-induced immune responses.

Time point meaning: week 11, during vaccination. Every vaccine dose comprised 300 ug of mutant IDH1 20-mer peptide plus topical imiquimod. Patients carried new grade 3 or 4 IDH1-mutant astrocytomas lacking nuclear ATRX. Repertoires were generated with immunoSEQ multiplex PCR, while TCRdb's copy carries only in-frame clones and drops some. The sample records around 120,000 clones, about 82% being singletons. Germline values: CDR1 WSHSY, CDR2 SAAADI. V shed 3 bases and J shed 13 bases, with 10 bases lying between them. CDR3 length equals 12 residues. Concerning this clone: The antigen remains undetermined.

This rearrangement joins TRBV10-2 to TRBJ1-6; tentatively, D is TRBD1 (5 bases). The sequence derives from a man in his forties with glioma. The specimen was PBMCs, collected from a glioma patient whose treatment included an IDH1 peptide vaccine. DNA for the CDR3: TGCGCCAGCAGTGAAGGGGCAAACCCCCTCCACTTT. Amino acid sequence: CASSEGANPLHF.